This T cell receptor (beta chain) was found in a study of T cells in Graves' hyperthyroidism and ophthalmopathy. General observations from the study: Ophthalmopathy was predicted by the model a median of roughly 6.7 months ahead of onset.

The table lists this clonotype with many counts. Its antigen is unidentified. The J segment lost 7 bases and the V segment lost 4 bases, leaving 4 bases of the junction unmatched. The CDR3 length is 12 residues. Per the germline V gene, CDR1 is SGHDT and CDR2 is YYEEEE. Regions amplified from RNA transcripts were the TCR beta CDR3 regions. The HTBI primer set served for first-round RT-PCR of the TCR CDR3. TCRdb reprocessed the multiplex PCR reads with MiXCR, giving one entry per CDR3 protein. Here the sample spans fewer than 700,000 distinct CDR3 sequences, over 15% being singletons. Clinical Activity Scores of at least 3, NOSPECS grades of at least 4 and durations under 3 months characterized ophthalmopathy patients.

Material: blood. V usage is TRBV5-6 and J usage is TRBJ1-1; 7 bases are a match to TRBD1. The TCR was taken from a woman aged 18-35 years with Graves' ophthalmopathy. CDR3 amino acids: CASSEQGFEAFF. In DNA, the CDR3 is TGTGCCAGCAGCGAACAGGGGTTTGAAGCTTTCTTT.